The clone carrying this T cell receptor beta chain was found a few times. Its specificity is not known. CDR3 length: 12 residues. The V end lost 4 bases, the J end lost 2 bases, and 6 bases lay between the germline ends. Germline V gene lookup returns CDR1 SQVTM and CDR2 ANQGSEA. The data were obtained in a study of CD8 T cells in ankylosing spondylitis. Findings of the study overall: Previous work reported some of these motif variants in the synovial fluid and blood of reactive arthritis. Disease-linked clones bore a CD8+ phenotype, appearing relatively rarely in peripheral blood. A motif in TCR beta, a set of about eight highly homologous variants, appeared characteristic of ankylosing spondylitis blood. Disease-linked clones reportedly showed significant enrichment in matched ankylosing spondylitis synovial fluid.

Quantitative 5'-RACE with molecular barcodes was used to make the TCR beta libraries. MiXCR was run by TCRdb on the 5' RACE reads, yielding one entry per CDR3 protein. The table includes almost 400,000 distinct CDR3 sequences, about a fifth detected once. This sequence originates from a male donor with ankylosing spondylitis. Sequencing used blood, either unsorted or a sorted T cell fraction (not recorded which). The genes are TRBV29-1 and TRBJ2-1, with unresolved D. CDR3 nucleotides: TGCAGCGTTGTATTAGCCTACAATGAGCAGTTCTTC. Amino acid sequence: CSVVLAYNEQFF.